The next 9 T cell receptor beta chains were all read from a single sample in a study of blood T cell repertoires in COVID-19. The repertoire was sequenced with immunoSEQ multiplex PCR; TCRdb's copy has only in-frame clones and lacks some. The repertoire has 230,000 or so clones, 80% to 90% of them found once; the top ten carry roughly 4.5%. Specimen: peripheral blood. The source is a woman in her thirties or forties who had recovered from COVID-19.

The rearrangement joins TRBV6-4 to TRBJ1-6; 7 nucleotides line up with TRBD1. With V trimmed by 5 bases and J by 8 bases, 12 bases remained unmatched. Per the germline V gene, CDR1 is MRHNA and CDR2 is SNTAGT. The CDR3 extends over 16 amino acids. This CDR3 reads CASSMIGTVRYSPLHF. DNA for the CDR3: TGTGCCAGCAGTATGATCGGGACAGTTCGTTATTCACCCCTCCACTTT.

The chain joins TRBV15 to TRBJ2-5, with D unresolved. The germline V and J ends were trimmed by 1 base and 1 base, with 7 bases remaining between them. Germline V gives CDR1 LNHNV, CDR2 YYDKDF (reference sequence). The CDR3 totals 14 residues. CDR3: CATSRVLAQETQYF. The CDR3 DNA sequence: TGTGCCACCAGCAGAGTATTAGCCCAAGAGACCCAGTACTTC.

The chain is built from TRBV7-2 and TRBJ1-2; the match to TRBD1 covers 7 bases. V trimming: 5 bases; J trimming: 4 bases; junction bases outside the gene matches: 4. The CDR3 consists of 13 residues. Per the germline V gene, CDR1 is SGHTA and CDR2 is FQGNSA. The CDR3 reads CASSTDRIYGYTF. In nucleotides, the CDR3 is TGTGCCAGCAGCACGGACAGGATCTATGGCTACACCTTC.

The gene calls are TRBV5-6 and TRBJ1-1; the D gene is possibly TRBD1 (6 bases). V lost 2 bases and J 6 bases, leaving 11 bases between the germline ends. The CDR3 covers 13 residues. In germline, CDR1 is SGHDT, CDR2 YYEEEE. CDR3 loop: CASSLLRGAEAFF. CDR3 sequence (DNA): TGTGCCAGCAGCTTACTCAGGGGTGCTGAAGCTTTCTTT.

The chain combines TRBV6-5 with TRBJ2-7; possible D gene TRBD1, 6 bases. The V end lost 6 bases, the J end lost 1 base, and 13 bases lay between the germline ends. Germline CDR1 is MNHEY and CDR2 is SVGAGI. There are 14 residues in the CDR3. This chain's CDR3 is CASSGRGFSYEQYF. CDR3 DNA sequence: TGTGCCAGCAGCGGAAGGGGGTTTTCCTACGAGCAGTACTTC.

The V call is TRBV6-5, the J call TRBJ1-1; the D is unclear. This CDR3 has 13 residues. Trimming stripped 6 bases from V and 2 bases from J, with 10 bases between. Germline assignment: CDR1 MNHEY and CDR2 SVGAGI. CDR3 in amino acids: CASRLEENTEAFF. DNA for the CDR3: TGTGCCAGCAGGTTAGAAGAAAACACTGAAGCTTTCTTT.

In its sample, this clone was seen a few times. The chain combines TRBV10-3 with TRBJ1-2, with 10 bases lining up with TRBD1. The CDR3 has 13 amino acids. V lost 11 bases to trimming and J lost 2 bases; unmatched junction nucleotides: 5. Germline-derived CDR1 and CDR2 are ENHRY and SYGVKD. The CDR3 nucleotides read TGTGCCGCCTCGACAGGGGGCAACTATGGCTACACCTTC. It translates to CAASTGGNYGYTF.

This chain uses TRBV5-1 with TRBJ1-4; a possible D gene is TRBD1 (5 bases). The V gene lost 4 bases and the J gene lost 0 bases, with 13 bases spanning the gap. The CDR3 runs 16 residues. Germline CDR1 and CDR2: SGHRS and YFSETQ. CDR3 region: CASSRGQIATNEKLFF. Written as DNA, the CDR3 is TGCGCCAGCAGCAGAGGACAAATAGCAACTAATGAAAAACTGTTTTTT.

The V and J genes are TRBV3-1 (or the pseudogene TRBV3-2) and TRBJ2-3, with 7 bases aligning to TRBD1. The CDR3 covers 17 residues. With 2 bases clipped from V and 0 bases from J, the junction kept 8 bases outside the gene matches. Germline V gene sequence: CDR1 LGHDT, CDR2 YNNKEL (reference sequence). In DNA form, the CDR3 reads TGTGCCAGCAGCCAAAGAGGCCGGGACAGAAGCACAGATACGCAGTATTTT. It is translated as CASSQRGRDRSTDTQYF.